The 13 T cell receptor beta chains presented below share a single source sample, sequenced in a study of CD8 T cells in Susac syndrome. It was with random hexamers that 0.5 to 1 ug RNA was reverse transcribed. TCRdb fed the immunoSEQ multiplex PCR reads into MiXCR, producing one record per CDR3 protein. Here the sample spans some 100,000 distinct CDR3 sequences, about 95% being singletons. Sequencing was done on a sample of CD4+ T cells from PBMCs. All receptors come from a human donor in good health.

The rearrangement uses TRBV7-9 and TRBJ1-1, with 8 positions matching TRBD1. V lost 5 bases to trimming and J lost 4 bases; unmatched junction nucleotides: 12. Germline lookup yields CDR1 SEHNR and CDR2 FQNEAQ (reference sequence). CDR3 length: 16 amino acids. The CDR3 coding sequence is TGTGCCAGCAGCCGCGGACAGGGAAGGGGAGGCACTGAAGCTTTCTTT. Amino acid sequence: CASSRGQGRGGTEAFF.

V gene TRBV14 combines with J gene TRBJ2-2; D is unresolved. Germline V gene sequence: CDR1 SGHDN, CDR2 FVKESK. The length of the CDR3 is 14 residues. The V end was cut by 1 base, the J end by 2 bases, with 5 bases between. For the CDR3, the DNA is TGTGCCAGCAGCCAAGTGGTTAACACCGGGGAGCTGTTTTTT. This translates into CASSQVVNTGELFF.

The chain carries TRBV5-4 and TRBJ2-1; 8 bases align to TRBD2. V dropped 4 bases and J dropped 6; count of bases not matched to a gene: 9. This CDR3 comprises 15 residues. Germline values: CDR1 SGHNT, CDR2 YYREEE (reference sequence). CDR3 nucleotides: TGTGCCAGCAGCATTAAAGGGACTAGTAGCAATGAGCAGTTCTTC. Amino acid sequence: CASSIKGTSSNEQFF. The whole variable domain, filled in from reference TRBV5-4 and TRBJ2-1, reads ETGVTQSPTHLIKTRGQQVTLRCSSQSGHNTVSWYQQALGQGPQFIFQYYREEENGRGNFPPRFSGLQFPNYSSELNVNALELDDSALYLCASSIKGTSSNEQFFGPGTRLTVL.

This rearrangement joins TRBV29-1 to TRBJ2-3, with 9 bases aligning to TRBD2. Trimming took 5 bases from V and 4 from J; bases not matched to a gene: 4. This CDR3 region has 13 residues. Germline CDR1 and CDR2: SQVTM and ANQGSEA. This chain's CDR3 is CSVLLAGPDTQYF. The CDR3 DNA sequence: TGCAGCGTTTTACTAGCGGGTCCAGATACGCAGTATTTT.

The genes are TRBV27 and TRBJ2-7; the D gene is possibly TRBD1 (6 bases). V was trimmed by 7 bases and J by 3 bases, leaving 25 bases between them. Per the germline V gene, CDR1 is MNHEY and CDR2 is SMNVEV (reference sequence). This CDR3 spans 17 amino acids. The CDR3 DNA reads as TGTGCCAGCAACCCCAGGACCGGGGCAGGGGTGGGCTACGAGCAGTACTTC. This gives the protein CASNPRTGAGVGYEQYF.

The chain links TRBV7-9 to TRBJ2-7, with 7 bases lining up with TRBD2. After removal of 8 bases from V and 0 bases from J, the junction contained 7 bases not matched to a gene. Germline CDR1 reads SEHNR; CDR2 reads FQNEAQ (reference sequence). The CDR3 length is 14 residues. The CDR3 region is CASDGGIGSYEQYF. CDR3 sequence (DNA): TGTGCCAGCGACGGGGGGATAGGCTCCTACGAGCAGTACTTC.

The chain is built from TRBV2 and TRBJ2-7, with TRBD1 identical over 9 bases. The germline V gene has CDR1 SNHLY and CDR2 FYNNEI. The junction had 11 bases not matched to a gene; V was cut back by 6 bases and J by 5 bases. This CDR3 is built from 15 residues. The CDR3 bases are TGTGCCAGCAGCCAGGAAAGAACAGGGGGCGACGAGCAGTACTTC. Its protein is CASSQERTGGDEQYF.

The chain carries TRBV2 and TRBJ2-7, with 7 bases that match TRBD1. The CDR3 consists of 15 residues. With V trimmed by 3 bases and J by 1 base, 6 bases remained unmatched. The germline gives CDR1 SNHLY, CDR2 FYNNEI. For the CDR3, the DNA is TGTGCCAGCAGTGAGGCGACAGGGAATTCCTACGAGCAGTACTTC. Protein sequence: CASSEATGNSYEQYF.

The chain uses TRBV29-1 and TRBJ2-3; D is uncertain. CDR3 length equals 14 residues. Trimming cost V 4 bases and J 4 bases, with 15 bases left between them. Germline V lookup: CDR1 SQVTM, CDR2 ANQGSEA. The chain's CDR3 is CSVVFPALADTQYF. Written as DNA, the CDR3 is TGCAGCGTTGTTTTCCCCGCCCTAGCAGATACGCAGTATTTT.

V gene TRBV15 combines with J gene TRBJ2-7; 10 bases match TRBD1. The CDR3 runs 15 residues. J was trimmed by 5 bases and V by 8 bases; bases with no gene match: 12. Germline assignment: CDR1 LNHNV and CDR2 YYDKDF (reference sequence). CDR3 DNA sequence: TGTGCCACCCAGTCGGCCCGGGACAGGGGACACGAGCAGTACTTC. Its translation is CATQSARDRGHEQYF.

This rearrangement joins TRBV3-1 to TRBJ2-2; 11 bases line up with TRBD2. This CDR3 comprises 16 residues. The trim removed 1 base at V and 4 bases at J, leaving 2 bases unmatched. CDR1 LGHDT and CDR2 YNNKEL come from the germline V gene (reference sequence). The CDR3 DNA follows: TGTGCCAGCAGCCAAGTACTAGCGGGAGTCACCGGGGAGCTGTTTTTT. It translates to CASSQVLAGVTGELFF.

The CDR3 bases are TGCAGTGCTAGAGATTACCTACGGGGCGGCAATCAGCCCCAGCATTTT. This codes for CSARDYLRGGNQPQHF. The chain couples TRBV20-1 to TRBJ1-5; D is perhaps TRBD1 (5 bases). The CDR3 totals 16 residues. Trimming removed 0 bases at V and 2 bases at J, with 14 bases between. Germline CDR1 DFQATT, CDR2 SNEGSKA (reference sequence).

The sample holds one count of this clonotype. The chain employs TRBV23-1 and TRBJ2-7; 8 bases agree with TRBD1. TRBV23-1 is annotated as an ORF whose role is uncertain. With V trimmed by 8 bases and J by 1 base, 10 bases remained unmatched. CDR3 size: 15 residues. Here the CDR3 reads CASGSRQGTSYEQYF. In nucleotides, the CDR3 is TGCGCCAGCGGCTCCAGACAGGGGACTTCCTACGAGCAGTACTTC.